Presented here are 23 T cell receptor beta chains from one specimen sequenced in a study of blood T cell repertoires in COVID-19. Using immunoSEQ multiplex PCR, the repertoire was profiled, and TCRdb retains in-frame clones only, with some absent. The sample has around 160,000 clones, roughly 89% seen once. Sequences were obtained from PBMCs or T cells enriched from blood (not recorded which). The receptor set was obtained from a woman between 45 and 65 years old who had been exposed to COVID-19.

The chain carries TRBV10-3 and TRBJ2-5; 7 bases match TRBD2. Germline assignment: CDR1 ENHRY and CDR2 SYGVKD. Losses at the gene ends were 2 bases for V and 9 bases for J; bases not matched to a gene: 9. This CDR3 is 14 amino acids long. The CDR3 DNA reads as TGTGCCATCAGTGAGGAGGCGGGAGTGTTCCCCCAGTACTTC. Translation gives CAISEEAGVFPQYF.

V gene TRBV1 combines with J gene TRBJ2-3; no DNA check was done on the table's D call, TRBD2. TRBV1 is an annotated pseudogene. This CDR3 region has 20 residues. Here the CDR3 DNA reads TGCACCAGCAGCCAAGCCACTAGCGGGAGAGCTACATGTAGCACAGATACGCAGTATTTT. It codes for CTSSQATSGRATCSTDTQYF.

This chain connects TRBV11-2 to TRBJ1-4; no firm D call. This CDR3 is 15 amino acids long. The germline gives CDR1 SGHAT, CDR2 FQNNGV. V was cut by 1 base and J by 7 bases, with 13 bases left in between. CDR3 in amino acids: CASSLAALGSEKLFF. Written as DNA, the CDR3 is TGTGCCAGCAGCTTAGCCGCCCTCGGGAGTGAAAAACTGTTTTTT.

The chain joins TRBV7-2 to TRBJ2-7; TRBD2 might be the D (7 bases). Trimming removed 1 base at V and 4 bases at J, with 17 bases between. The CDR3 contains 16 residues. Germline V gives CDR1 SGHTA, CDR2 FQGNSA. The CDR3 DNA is TGTGCCAGCAGCTTAGGGGGGGGCTCCCCTCGATACGAGCAGTACTTC. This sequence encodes CASSLGGGSPRYEQYF.

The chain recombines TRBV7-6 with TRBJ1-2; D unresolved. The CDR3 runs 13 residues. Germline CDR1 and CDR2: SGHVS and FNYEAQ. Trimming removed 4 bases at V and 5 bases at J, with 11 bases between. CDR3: CASSSEGGYGYTF. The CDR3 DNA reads TGTGCCAGCAGCTCAGAGGGAGGGTATGGCTACACCTTC.

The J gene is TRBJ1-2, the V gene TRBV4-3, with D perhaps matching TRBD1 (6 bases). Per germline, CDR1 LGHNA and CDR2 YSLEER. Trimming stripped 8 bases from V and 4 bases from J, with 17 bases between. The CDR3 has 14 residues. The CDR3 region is CASREEGTLYGYTF. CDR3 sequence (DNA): TGCGCCAGCCGGGAGGAGGGGACACTCTATGGCTACACCTTC.

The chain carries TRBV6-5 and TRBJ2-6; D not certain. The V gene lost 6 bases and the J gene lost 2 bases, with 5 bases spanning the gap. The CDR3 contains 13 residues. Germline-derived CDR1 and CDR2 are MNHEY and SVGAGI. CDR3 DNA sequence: TGTGCCAGCAGCTTTCCTGGGGCCAACGTCCTGACTTTC. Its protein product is CASSFPGANVLTF.

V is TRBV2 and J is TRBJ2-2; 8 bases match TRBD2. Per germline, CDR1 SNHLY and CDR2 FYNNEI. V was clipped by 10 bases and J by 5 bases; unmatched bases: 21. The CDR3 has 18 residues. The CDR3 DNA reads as TGTGCCACCCTTCCCTCTCTGTCCGGGGGGGCGATAACCGGGGAGCTGTTTTTT. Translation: CATLPSLSGGAITGELFF.

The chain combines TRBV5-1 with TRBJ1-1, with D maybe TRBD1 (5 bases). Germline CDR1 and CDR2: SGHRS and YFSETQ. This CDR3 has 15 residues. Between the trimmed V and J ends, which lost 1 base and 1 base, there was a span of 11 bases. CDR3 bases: TGCGCCAGCAGCTTGAGAGGAAGGGGGAACACTGAAGCTTTCTTT. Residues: CASSLRGRGNTEAFF.

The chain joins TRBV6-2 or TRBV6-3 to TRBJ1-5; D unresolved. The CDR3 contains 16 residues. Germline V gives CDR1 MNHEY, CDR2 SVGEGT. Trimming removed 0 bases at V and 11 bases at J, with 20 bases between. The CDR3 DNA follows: TGTGCCAGCAGTTACTCCCTGGGGAGGGCGGATCGAACCCAGCATTTT. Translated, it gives CASSYSLGRADRTQHF.

The DNA for the CDR3 is TGTGCTAGTGCCTACCTGGGGGCTATGAACACTGAAGCTTTCTTT. It yields the protein CASAYLGAMNTEAFF. J is TRBJ1-1 and V is TRBV12-5, with D maybe TRBD1 (6 bases). Trimming pared 7 bases from V and 0 bases from J, leaving 15 bases between. The length of the CDR3 is 15 residues. CDR1 is LGHNT and CDR2 is FRNRAP in the germline V gene.

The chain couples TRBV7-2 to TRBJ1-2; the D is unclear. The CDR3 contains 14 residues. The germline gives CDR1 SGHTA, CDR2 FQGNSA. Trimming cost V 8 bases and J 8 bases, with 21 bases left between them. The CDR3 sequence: CASSPSGITGGYTF. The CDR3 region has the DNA TGTGCCAGCTCACCTTCGGGGATAACGGGAGGCTACACCTTC.

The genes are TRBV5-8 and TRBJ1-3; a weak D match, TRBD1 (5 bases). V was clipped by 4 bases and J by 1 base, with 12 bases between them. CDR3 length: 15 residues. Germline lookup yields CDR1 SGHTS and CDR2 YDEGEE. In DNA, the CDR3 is TGTGCCAGCAGCCTTCGACAGCCTTCTGGAAACACCATATATTTT. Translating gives CASSLRQPSGNTIYF.

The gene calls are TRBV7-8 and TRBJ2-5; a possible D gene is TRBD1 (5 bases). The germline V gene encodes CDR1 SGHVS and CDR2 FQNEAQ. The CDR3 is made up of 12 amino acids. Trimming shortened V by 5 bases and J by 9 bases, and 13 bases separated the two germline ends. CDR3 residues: CASSRSGRAQYF. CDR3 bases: TGTGCCAGCAGCCGATCCGGCAGGGCCCAGTACTTC.

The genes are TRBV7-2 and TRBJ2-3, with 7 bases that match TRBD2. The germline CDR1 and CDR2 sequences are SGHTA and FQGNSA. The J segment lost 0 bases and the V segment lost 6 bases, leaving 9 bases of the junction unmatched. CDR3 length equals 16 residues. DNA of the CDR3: TGTGCCAGCAGTTCTCCAAGCGGGGCGAGCACAGATACGCAGTATTTT. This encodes CASSSPSGASTDTQYF.

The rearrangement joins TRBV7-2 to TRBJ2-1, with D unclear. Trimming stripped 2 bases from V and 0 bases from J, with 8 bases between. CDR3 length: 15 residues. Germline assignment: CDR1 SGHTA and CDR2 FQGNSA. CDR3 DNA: TGTGCCAGCAGCTTATTATCCCGCTCCTACAATGAGCAGTTCTTC. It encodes CASSLLSRSYNEQFF.

In DNA form, the CDR3 reads TGTGCCAGCAGCCTGACAGAACTCTCTGGAAACACCATATATTTT. Translating gives CASSLTELSGNTIYF. The chain joins TRBV6-5 to TRBJ1-3; a weak D match, TRBD1 (5 bases). Germline CDR1 is MNHEY and CDR2 is SVGAGI. V gave up 6 bases and J gave up 0 bases, with 12 bases separating them. This CDR3 has 15 amino acids.

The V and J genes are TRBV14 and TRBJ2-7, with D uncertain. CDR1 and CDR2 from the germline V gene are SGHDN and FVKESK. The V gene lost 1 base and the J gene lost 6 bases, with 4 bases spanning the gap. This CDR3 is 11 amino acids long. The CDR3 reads CASSQAREQYF. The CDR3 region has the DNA TGTGCCAGCAGCCAAGCTCGCGAGCAGTACTTC.

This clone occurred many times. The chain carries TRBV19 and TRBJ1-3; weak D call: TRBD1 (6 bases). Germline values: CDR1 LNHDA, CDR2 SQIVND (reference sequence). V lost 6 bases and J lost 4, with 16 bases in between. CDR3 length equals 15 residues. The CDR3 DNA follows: TGTGCCAGTAGCCCCTTTACAGGGACCGGAAACACCATATATTTT. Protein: CASSPFTGTGNTIYF. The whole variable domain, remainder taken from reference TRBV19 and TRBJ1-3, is DGGITQSPKYLFRKEGQNVTLSCEQNLNHDAMYWYRQDPGQGLRLIYYSQIVNDFQKGDIAEGYSVSREKKESFPLTVTSAQKNPTAFYLCASSPFTGTGNTIYFGEGSWLTVV.

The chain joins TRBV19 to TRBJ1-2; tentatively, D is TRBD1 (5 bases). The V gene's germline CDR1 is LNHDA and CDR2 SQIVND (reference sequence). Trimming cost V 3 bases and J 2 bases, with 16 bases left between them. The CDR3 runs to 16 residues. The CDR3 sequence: CASSMGWGLKNYGYTF. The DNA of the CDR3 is TGTGCCAGTAGTATGGGGTGGGGACTGAAGAACTATGGCTACACCTTC. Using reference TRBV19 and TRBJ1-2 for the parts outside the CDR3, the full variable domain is DGGITQSPKYLFRKEGQNVTLSCEQNLNHDAMYWYRQDPGQGLRLIYYSQIVNDFQKGDIAEGYSVSREKKESFPLTVTSAQKNPTAFYLCASSMGWGLKNYGYTFGSGTRLTVV.

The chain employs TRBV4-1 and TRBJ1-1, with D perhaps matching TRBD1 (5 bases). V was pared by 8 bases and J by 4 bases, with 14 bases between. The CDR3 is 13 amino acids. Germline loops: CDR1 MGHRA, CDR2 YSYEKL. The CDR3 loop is CASQAFGGTEAFF. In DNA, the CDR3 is TGCGCCAGCCAAGCTTTCGGGGGCACTGAAGCTTTCTTT.

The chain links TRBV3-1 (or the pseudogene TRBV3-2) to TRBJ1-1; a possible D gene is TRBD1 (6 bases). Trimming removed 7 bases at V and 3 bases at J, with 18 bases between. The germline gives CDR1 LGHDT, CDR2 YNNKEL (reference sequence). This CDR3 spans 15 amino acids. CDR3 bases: TGTGCCAGCATGAAGCAGGGGTTTGGGGACACTGAAGCTTTCTTT. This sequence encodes CASMKQGFGDTEAFF.

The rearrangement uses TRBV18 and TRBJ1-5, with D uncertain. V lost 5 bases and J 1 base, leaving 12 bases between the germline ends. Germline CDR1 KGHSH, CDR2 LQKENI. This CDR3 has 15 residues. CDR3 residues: CASSNLGGSNQPQHF. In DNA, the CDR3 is TGTGCCAGCTCAAATCTCGGCGGAAGCAATCAGCCCCAGCATTTT.